This T cell receptor beta chain was found in a study of OX40 agonist ivuxolimab in advanced cancers. Points from the study as a whole: At 0.1 to 3.0 mg/kg, CD4+ and CD8+ blood T cells expanded clonally by week 6.

With regard to this clone: What it binds is unknown.

Here immunoSEQ multiplex PCR was the method, and the copy in TCRdb shows in-frame clones only, minus some. Counted here are about 84,000 clones, just over 90% occurring once; the ten biggest clones make up less than 0.55%. Germline V gene lookup returns CDR1 SQVTM and CDR2 ANQGSEA. V was trimmed by 3 bases and J by 5 bases, leaving 13 bases between them. This CDR3 contains 13 residues. The TCR was taken from an adult with an advanced solid tumor such as melanoma, head and neck, liver or kidney cancer. This chain uses TRBV29-1 with TRBJ1-1; D gene uncertain. Sequencing was performed on CD4+ or CD8+ T cells sorted from blood, taken in a trial of the OX40 agonist ivuxolimab. The CDR3 nucleotides read TGCAGCGTTGACAGGTCTACGGGAACTGAAGCTTTCTTT. Translated, it gives CSVDRSTGTEAFF.